These 32 T cell receptor beta chains were all obtained from the same sample, sequenced in a study of tumor-infiltrating lymphocytes in primary liver carcinoma. Unsorted whole blood yielded the blood RNA, and germline DNA was also extracted. Making TCR beta cDNA involved around 520 ng total RNA and a constant-region primer. Slightly modified ARM-PCR with three nested multiplex PCR rounds yielded TCR beta libraries. The two initial PCR rounds, around 10 cycles each, used TRBV1-TRBV30 forward and C-beta reverse primers. TCRdb re-analysed the multiplex PCR reads in MiXCR, keeping a single row per CDR3 protein. The data contain some 180,000 distinct CDR3 sequences, about 60% of them singletons. The sequencing sample was made of peripheral blood. Every receptor here comes from a man aged 40-50 years with primary liver carcinoma and hepatitis B virus infection.

As regards this clonotype: At one of its ends the junction is not consistent with the germline gene, which may arise from a read error. The gene calls are TRBV7-8 and TRBJ1-5; 7 bases match TRBD1. The CDR3 spans 13 residues. Germline-derived CDR1 and CDR2 are SGHVS and FQNEAQ. The CDR3 DNA follows: TGTGCCAGCAGCCCCAATCAGGGGGAGCCCCACCATTTT. Translation: CASSPNQGEPHHF.

The chain employs TRBV5-6 and TRBJ2-5, with 13 nucleotides matching TRBD2. The junction had 7 bases not matched to a gene; V was cut back by 3 bases and J by 5 bases. The CDR3 extends over 16 amino acids. CDR1 is SGHDT, CDR2 YYEEEE, per germline. The CDR3 region is CASSWRTSGRGETQYF. For the CDR3, the DNA is TGTGCCAGCAGCTGGAGGACTAGCGGGAGAGGCGAGACCCAGTACTTC.

This sequence joins TRBV6-5 and TRBJ1-1, with 7 positions matching TRBD1. The CDR3 runs 15 residues. V was pared by 5 bases and J by 3 bases, with 9 bases of the junction left unmatched. CDR1 is MNHEY, CDR2 SVGAGI, per germline. CDR3 amino acids: CASSRDSRTDTEAFF. CDR3 sequence (DNA): TGTGCCAGCAGTCGGGACAGCAGGACGGACACTGAAGCTTTCTTT.

This clonotype was seen a few times. V and J are TRBV6-2 or TRBV6-3 and TRBJ2-7; 7 bases line up with TRBD2. Germline CDR1 reads MNHEY; CDR2 reads SVGEGT. This CDR3 comprises 17 residues. The V gene end was trimmed by 6 bases and the J gene end by 4 bases; junction bases not matched to a gene: 18. The CDR3 DNA reads as TGTGCCAGCAGCCCTACGTGGGGCGGGAGTTCGAAATACGAGCAGTACTTC. It is translated as CASSPTWGGSSKYEQYF.

The V gene is TRBV7-8, the J gene TRBJ1-1; no definite D call. This CDR3 comprises 13 residues. Trimming cost V 5 bases and J 4 bases, with 11 bases left between them. Germline CDR1 is SGHVS and CDR2 is FQNEAQ. The CDR3 region is CASSLSLSTEAFF. CDR3 bases: TGTGCCAGCAGCCTGAGCCTGAGCACTGAAGCTTTCTTT.

This clonotype was counted at least ten times. The chain uses TRBV11-2 and TRBJ2-2; D not resolved. This CDR3 has 14 residues. Trimming left V 0 bases short and J 4 bases short, with 6 bases between. Germline assignment: CDR1 SGHAT and CDR2 FQNNGV. The DNA for the CDR3 is TGTGCCAGCAGCTTAGATCTGATCACCGGGGAGCTGTTTTTT. Its protein product is CASSLDLITGELFF.

On this clonotype: Here the CDR3 omits its conserved ending phenylalanine or tryptophan, so a read error is the likely source. This CDR3 reads CASSQLRSSGSNEQFL. Written as DNA, the CDR3 is TGTGCCAGCAGTCAACTCCGGTCTAGCGGCTCCAATGAGCAGTTCCTC. J is TRBJ2-1 and V is TRBV11-2; 7 bases are shared with TRBD2. In germline, CDR1 is SGHAT, CDR2 FQNNGV. The J segment lost 6 bases and the V segment lost 6 bases, leaving 14 bases of the junction unmatched. The CDR3 is 16 amino acids.

This clonotype was detected once. The junction shows a germline mismatch at one end, possibly a read error. The V and J genes are TRBV12-3 or TRBV12-4 and TRBJ2-7, with D perhaps TRBD2 (5 bases). This CDR3 has 18 residues. The CDR3 DNA reads as TGTGCCAGTAGTTTAAAGCTGTCGATCAGGAGGAGCTCCTACGAGCAGTACTTC. Encoded protein: CASSLKLSIRRSSYEQYF.

This chain uses TRBV2 with TRBJ2-7, with D maybe TRBD2 (6 bases). CDR3 length equals 14 residues. The germline V gene has CDR1 SNHLY and CDR2 FYNNEI. Trimming stripped 6 bases from V and 1 base from J, with 13 bases between. CDR3: CASSSGLLSYEQYF. In DNA, the CDR3 is TGTGCCAGCAGCTCCGGACTACTTTCCTACGAGCAGTACTTC.

This chain joins TRBV1 and TRBJ2-1; TRBD2 is taken as the D call from the table, unchecked against the DNA. TRBV1 counts as a pseudogene. This CDR3 is 15 amino acids long. DNA for the CDR3: TGCACCAGCAGCCGAGGGACTAGCGGTAACAATGAGCAGTTCTTC. Translating it yields CTSSRGTSGNNEQFF.

This clonotype was detected only once. At one of its ends the junction is not consistent with the germline gene, which may arise from a read error. This chain uses TRBV6-2 or TRBV6-3 with TRBJ2-3; TRBD2 is a possible D gene (6 bases). The CDR3 runs to 14 residues. Looked up from germline, CDR1 is MNHEY and CDR2 is SVGEGT. The CDR3 loop is CASSPRDSTDKQYF. The CDR3 DNA reads as TGTGCCAGCAGTCCAAGGGACTCCACAGATAAGCAGTATTTT.

A note on this clonotype: The junction departs from germline at one end; a sequencing error may be responsible. The chain recombines TRBV6-1 with TRBJ2-7; 9 bases map to TRBD1. The CDR3 runs to 15 residues. Germline V lookup: CDR1 MNHNS, CDR2 SASEGT. DNA of the CDR3: TGTGCCAGCAGTACCCCCCGGACAGGGGCCAACGAGGAGTACTTC. Amino acids: CASSTPRTGANEEYF.

The chain links TRBV29-1 to TRBJ2-7; 9 bases agree with TRBD1. Unmatched junction bases numbered 8, after V lost 6 bases and J lost 5 bases. Germline V gene sequence: CDR1 SQVTM, CDR2 ANQGSEA. The CDR3 has 13 residues. The CDR3: CSVGDREADEQYF. The DNA for the CDR3 is TGCAGCGTGGGGGACAGGGAGGCGGACGAGCAGTACTTC.

Points on this clonotype: One base away lies a much larger clone, so this may be a sequencing read error. The rearrangement joins TRBV29-1 to TRBJ1-4; D gene uncertain. Germline lookup yields CDR1 SQVTM and CDR2 ANQGSEA. This CDR3 region has 12 residues. The CDR3 nucleotides read TGCAGCGGCGGATCAACTAATCAAAAACTGTTTTTT. Translation gives CSGGSTNQKLFF.

This chain links TRBV6-5 with TRBJ2-4; tentative D call: TRBD2 (6 bases). The germline V gene encodes CDR1 MNHEY and CDR2 SVGAGI. V lost 5 bases and J 0 bases, leaving 8 bases between the germline ends. The length of the CDR3 is 14 residues. In DNA form, the CDR3 reads TGTGCCAGCAGTGCGGGGCGAGCCAAAAACATTCAGTACTTC. This sequence encodes CASSAGRAKNIQYF.

This clonotype appeared a few times. This chain joins TRBV10-3 and TRBJ2-2, with 9 bases that match TRBD1. The CDR3 covers 13 residues. The germline V gene encodes CDR1 ENHRY and CDR2 SYGVKD. V gave up 11 bases and J gave up 9 bases; unmatched junction bases: 10. The CDR3 nucleotides are TGTGCCTCCACAGGGGGCATAGACCGGGAGCTGTTTTTT. It specifies CASTGGIDRELFF.

This clonotype was detected only a few times. This chain uses TRBV7-9 with TRBJ1-2, with D tentatively TRBD1 (5 bases). The CDR3 runs to 13 residues. V was trimmed by 5 bases and J by 0 bases, leaving 7 bases between them. In germline, CDR1 is SEHNR, CDR2 FQNEAQ (reference sequence). The CDR3 region has the DNA TGTGCCAGCAGCCTGGGACCTAACTATGGCTACACCTTC. As protein: CASSLGPNYGYTF.

V is TRBV4-1 and J is TRBJ2-1, with 8 bases lining up with TRBD2. V shed 0 bases and J 9 bases; nucleotides not matched to a gene: 10. The CDR3 spans 16 residues. Germline loops: CDR1 MGHRA, CDR2 YSYEKL. The CDR3 here is CASSQEEGLAMGEQFF. In DNA form, the CDR3 reads TGCGCCAGCAGCCAAGAGGAAGGACTAGCCATGGGTGAGCAGTTCTTC.

This clonotype has just a few counts. The chain carries TRBV12-3 or TRBV12-4 and TRBJ2-1, with 7 nucleotides matching TRBD1. With V trimmed by 7 bases and J by 8 bases, 11 bases remained unmatched. CDR3 length: 14 residues. The DNA of the CDR3 is TGTGCCAGCACCCTAACAGGGGTGGGCGATGAGCAGTTCTTC. As protein: CASTLTGVGDEQFF.

This clonotype came up a few times. The V call is TRBV29-1, the J call TRBJ1-1; D unresolved. In germline, CDR1 is SQVTM, CDR2 ANQGSEA. The CDR3 is 11 residues long. V dropped 1 base and J dropped 9 bases, with 9 bases sitting between them. The CDR3: CSVEGSGKAFF. For the CDR3, the DNA is TGCAGCGTTGAAGGGTCCGGGAAAGCTTTCTTT.

About this clonotype: A much more abundant neighbour one base away suggests this may be a read error. The CDR3 here is CACSYSIAGEQYF. Here the CDR3 DNA reads TGTGCCTGCAGTTACTCCATAGCGGGGGAGCAGTACTTC. The chain employs TRBV6-5 and TRBJ2-7; 8 bases match TRBD2. The germline CDR1 and CDR2 sequences are MNHEY and SVGAGI. The CDR3 has 13 amino acids.

This clonotype has just one count. Germline is not matched at one junction end, which may reflect a read error. The chain combines TRBV11-2 with TRBJ2-1; TRBD1 matches 12 bases. The CDR3 consists of 14 residues. Germline CDR1 is SGHAT and CDR2 is FQNNGV. CDR3 nucleotides: TGTGCTAGCAGCTCCGGGACAGGGGGCGATGAGCAGTTCTTC. Translation: CASSSGTGGDEQFF.

The chain couples TRBV5-8 to TRBJ1-3; D call uncertain. Germline CDR1 and CDR2: SGHTS and YDEGEE. The CDR3 runs to 16 residues. Trimming took 0 bases from V and 2 from J, leaving 12 bases between them. CDR3 nucleotide sequence: TGTGCCAGCAGCTTGGCCATGGACTCGACTGGAAACACCATATATTTT. It encodes CASSLAMDSTGNTIYF. Full variable domain (rest looked up from reference TRBV5-8 and TRBJ1-3): EAGVTQSPTHLIKTRGQQATLRCSPISGHTSVYWYQQALGLGLQFLLWYDEGEERNRGNFPPRFSGRQFPNYSSELNVNALELEDSALYLCASSLAMDSTGNTIYFGEGSWLTVV.

The chain recombines TRBV5-4 with TRBJ2-2, with 9 bases fitting TRBD1. V gave up 4 bases and J gave up 5 bases; unmatched junction bases: 9. In germline, CDR1 is SGHNT, CDR2 YYREEE (reference sequence). The CDR3 consists of 16 residues. The CDR3 here is CASSPSDRGGTGELFF. For the CDR3, the DNA is TGTGCCAGCAGCCCCTCGGACAGGGGAGGAACCGGGGAGCTGTTTTTT. Together with reference TRBV5-4 and TRBJ2-2, the CDR3 gives the full variable domain: ETGVTQSPTHLIKTRGQQVTLRCSSQSGHNTVSWYQQALGQGPQFIFQYYREEENGRGNFPPRFSGLQFPNYSSELNVNALELDDSALYLCASSPSDRGGTGELFFGEGSRLTVL.

On this clonotype: A read error may produce the germline difference seen at one junction end. The chain has TRBV11-2 and TRBJ2-1; D is unresolved. Germline V gives CDR1 SGHAT, CDR2 FQNNGV. The CDR3 is 12 residues long. Here the CDR3 DNA reads TGCACCAGCAGCTTATTAGGGCATGAGCAGTTCTTC. It yields the protein CTSSLLGHEQFF.

As for this clonotype: Germline and junction disagree at one end, which may indicate a read error. V is TRBV11-2 and J is TRBJ1-3; the D is unclear. The CDR3 covers 13 residues. CDR1 and CDR2 (germline): SGHAT, FQNNGV. CDR3 amino acids: CAGSRTGGNSIYF. The CDR3 region has the DNA TGTGCCGGCAGCAGGACGGGTGGAAACAGCATATATTTT.

This clonotype was detected only a few times. The V and J genes are TRBV4-2 and TRBJ2-5, with D tentatively TRBD1 (5 bases). Looked up from germline, CDR1 is LGHNA and CDR2 is YNFKEQ. The CDR3 has 14 amino acids. The V and J ends lost 4 bases and 3 bases respectively, with 12 bases between them. The CDR3 is CASSLRRGEETQYF. CDR3 in DNA: TGTGCCAGCAGCCTAAGAAGGGGCGAAGAGACCCAGTACTTC.

J is TRBJ2-3 and V is TRBV11-2; TRBD1 is a possible D gene (6 bases). The CDR3 sequence is 16 residues long. Trimming shortened V by 1 base and J by 5 bases, and 16 bases separated the two germline ends. Germline V gene data show CDR1 as SGHAT and CDR2 as FQNNGV. CDR3 sequence (DNA): TGTGCCAGCAGCTTAGTAGTGGGACAAGCAGGAGATACGCAGTATTTT. Its translation is CASSLVVGQAGDTQYF.

With respect to this clonotype: At one of its ends the junction is not consistent with the germline gene, which may arise from a read error. This sequence joins TRBV11-1 and TRBJ2-1, with 12 bases lining up with TRBD2. CDR3 length: 19 amino acids. Per germline, CDR1 SGHAT and CDR2 FQDESV (reference sequence). The CDR3 bases are TGTACCAGCAGCTTTGGACTCGGACTAGCGGGAACCTCCTACAGTGAGCAGTTCTTC. The encoded protein is CTSSFGLGLAGTSYSEQFF.

This clonotype was counted a single time. The chain joins TRBV6-1 to TRBJ2-3; D ambiguous. The germline V gene has CDR1 MNHNS and CDR2 SASEGT. This CDR3 region has 12 residues. With 7 bases removed from V and 2 bases from J, the gap between germline ends came to 7 bases. The DNA for the CDR3 is TGTGCCAGCATGGGCCCCACAGATACGCAGTATTTT. It specifies CASMGPTDTQYF.

In the case of this clonotype: This may arise from a read error, as a much more abundant clone is one base away. V and J are TRBV11-2 and TRBJ2-4; D might be TRBD1 (5 bases). The CDR3 is made up of 17 amino acids. Germline loops: CDR1 SGHAT, CDR2 FQNNGV. The CDR3 DNA follows: TGTGTCAGCAGCCGCCCGGGCAGGGAAAAATACAAAAACATTCAGTACTTC. The encoded protein is CVSSRPGREKYKNIQYF.

Comments on this clonotype: The conserved phenylalanine or tryptophan normally closing the CDR3 is absent here, so this likely arose from a read error. The rearrangement joins TRBV28 to TRBJ1-2, with 7 positions matching TRBD1. CDR1 is MDHEN, CDR2 SYDVKM, per germline. Unmatched junction bases numbered 8, after V lost 8 bases and J lost 5 bases. The CDR3 has 13 amino acids. The CDR3 DNA is TGTGCCAGCGCACGGGACAGACGGTATGGCTACACCCTC. Translated, it gives CASARDRRYGYTL.